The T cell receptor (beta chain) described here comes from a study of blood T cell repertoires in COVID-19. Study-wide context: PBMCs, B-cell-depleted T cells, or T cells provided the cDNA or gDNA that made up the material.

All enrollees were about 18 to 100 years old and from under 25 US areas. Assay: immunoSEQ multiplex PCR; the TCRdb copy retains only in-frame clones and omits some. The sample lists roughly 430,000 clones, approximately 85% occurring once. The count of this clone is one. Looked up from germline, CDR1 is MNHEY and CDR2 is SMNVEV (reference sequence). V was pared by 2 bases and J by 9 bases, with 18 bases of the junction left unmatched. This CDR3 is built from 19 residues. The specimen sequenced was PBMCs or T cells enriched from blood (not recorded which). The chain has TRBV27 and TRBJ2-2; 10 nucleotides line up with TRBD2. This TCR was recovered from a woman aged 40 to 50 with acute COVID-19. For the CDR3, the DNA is TGTGCCAGCAGTTTACCGCCAGTGGTAGCGGGGGGACACCGGTGGGAGCTGTTTTTT. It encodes CASSLPPVVAGGHRWELFF.